This T cell receptor beta chain was sequenced in a study of shared clonotypes between healthy human individuals. The assay was carried out at the deep level. TCRdb's copy holds only in-frame clones and misses some; the assay was immunoSEQ multiplex PCR. The sample includes some 550,000 clones, approximately 97% of them seen just once. A word on this clone: The antigen remains unidentified.

The CD4+ fraction was divided into a CD45RA+ naive subset and a CD45RA-negative memory subset. Whole-study results and caveats: Generation probabilities of non-shared clonotypes were lower (relative to those shared by all four donors).

CDR3 length: 17 amino acids. With 7 bases removed from V and 2 bases from J, the gap between germline ends came to 20 bases. Germline V CDR1 and CDR2: SNHLY, FYNNEI. The TCR sequence derives from a woman under 40 in good health. The sequencing input was naive CD4+ T cells sorted from blood. Sample subset: CD45RA+ positively selected. The chain links TRBV2 to TRBJ2-2; D is perhaps TRBD1 or TRBD2 (5 bases each). The CDR3 sequence: CASIAPKGTANTGELFF. The CDR3 DNA reads as TGTGCCAGCATCGCCCCCAAGGGGACGGCAAACACCGGGGAGCTGTTTTTT.